Listed below are T cell receptor beta chains from one sample, sequenced in a study of cytotoxic CD8 clonotypes in ibrutinib-treated CLL. Measured with immunoSEQ multiplex PCR; TCRdb has only the in-frame clones, and not every one. The repertoire holds around 70,000 clones, with more than 60% as singletons. Material: PBMCs, obtained after 12 months of ibrutinib treatment. All receptors derive from a human donor with chronic lymphocytic leukemia. Both conserved end residues are part of each CDR3. Each record gives: J gene, clone size, D gene, V gene, CDR3 DNA, CDR3 protein. The D gene is left open where the match is weak. The listing skips clone size in some rows; elsewhere it reads once, few, many or a size class.

j_call: TRBJ2-1; clone_size: once; d_call: NA; v_call: TRBV29-1; cdr3_nt: TGCAGCGTTACCGACCACAGGGGGGGGAATGAGCAGTTCTTC; cdr3_aa: CSVTDHRGGNEQFF
j_call: TRBJ1-3; clone_size: few; d_call: NA; v_call: TRBV19; cdr3_nt: TGTGCCAGTAGTAGGGGATCAAAAATCTCTGGAAACACCATATATTTT; cdr3_aa: CASSRGSKISGNTIYF
j_call: TRBJ1-1; clone_size: NA; d_call: NA; v_call: TRBV6-5; cdr3_nt: TGTGCCAGCCGGTCGAGGGGAGCTAACACTGAAGCTTTCTTT; cdr3_aa: CASRSRGANTEAFF
j_call: TRBJ2-3; clone_size: NA; d_call: TRBD2; v_call: TRBV19; cdr3_nt: TGTGCCAGCAGCCGCGGGGGAACCACAGATACGCAGTATTTT; cdr3_aa: CASSRGGTTDTQYF
j_call: TRBJ2-7; clone_size: NA; d_call: NA; v_call: TRBV29-1; cdr3_nt: TGCAGCGTTGGGGCAGGGGCCTACGAGCAGTACTTC; cdr3_aa: CSVGAGAYEQYF
j_call: TRBJ1-6; clone_size: NA; d_call: NA; v_call: TRBV30; cdr3_nt: TGTGCCTGGAGACCGGGGAGGGATTCACCCCTCCACTTT; cdr3_aa: CAWRPGRDSPLHF
j_call: TRBJ1-1; clone_size: NA; d_call: NA; v_call: TRBV7-2; cdr3_nt: TGTGCCAGCAGCTTAGAAGGGCTCAACACTGAAGCTTTCTTT; cdr3_aa: CASSLEGLNTEAFF
j_call: TRBJ1-5; clone_size: NA; d_call: NA; v_call: TRBV6-6; cdr3_nt: TGTGCCAGCAGCCCCCCCGAACGGGGTTATCAGCCCCAGCATTTT; cdr3_aa: CASSPPERGYQPQHF
j_call: TRBJ1-2; clone_size: NA; d_call: NA; v_call: TRBV27; cdr3_nt: TGTGCCAGCAGTACTCGACAGGACTATGGCTACACCTTC; cdr3_aa: CASSTRQDYGYTF
j_call: TRBJ2-1; clone_size: once; d_call: TRBD2; v_call: TRBV2; cdr3_nt: TGTGCCAGCAGTGAAGCGCGGGGGGGCAGTGAGCAGTTCTTC; cdr3_aa: CASSEARGGSEQFF
j_call: TRBJ1-2; clone_size: few; d_call: TRBD1; v_call: TRBV6-4; cdr3_nt: TGTGCCAGCAGGAGCGACGGGACAGGTTACGGCTACACCTTC; cdr3_aa: CASRSDGTGYGYTF
j_call: TRBJ1-2; clone_size: NA; d_call: NA; v_call: TRBV5-1; cdr3_nt: TGCGCCAGCAGCTTACAGGGTCAGGATGGCTACACCTTC; cdr3_aa: CASSLQGQDGYTF
j_call: TRBJ2-7; clone_size: NA; d_call: NA; v_call: TRBV18; cdr3_nt: TGTGCCAGCTCACCCCTTCCGGGACCCCTCAGCGAGCAGTACTTC; cdr3_aa: CASSPLPGPLSEQYF
j_call: TRBJ1-2; clone_size: few; d_call: NA; v_call: TRBV7-3; cdr3_nt: TGTGCCAGCAGCTTCACGCAGAACTATGGCTACACCTTC; cdr3_aa: CASSFTQNYGYTF
j_call: TRBJ1-2; clone_size: NA; d_call: NA; v_call: TRBV29-1; cdr3_nt: TGCAGCGTTGCGGGCAGGGAGGACTATGGCTACACCTTC; cdr3_aa: CSVAGREDYGYTF
j_call: TRBJ2-7; clone_size: NA; d_call: TRBD2; v_call: TRBV30; cdr3_nt: TGTGCCTGGAGTGTACCCCGCCCCGAGCGGGGCTACGAGCAGTACTTC; cdr3_aa: CAWSVPRPERGYEQYF
j_call: TRBJ2-7; clone_size: few; d_call: NA; v_call: TRBV1; cdr3_nt: TGCACCAGCAGAGTGACCTACGAGCAGTACTTC; cdr3_aa: CTSRVTYEQYF
j_call: TRBJ2-2; clone_size: NA; d_call: TRBD2; v_call: TRBV10-1; cdr3_nt: TGCGCCAGCAGTGAGGTCGGGAGTGTACTAGCGGACCGAAGTACCGGGGAGCTGTTTTTT; cdr3_aa: CASSEVGSVLADRSTGELFF
j_call: TRBJ2-1; clone_size: NA; d_call: NA; v_call: TRBV2; cdr3_nt: TGTGCCAGCAGTGAAGAGGTCTCCAAAGGGTTCTTC; cdr3_aa: CASSEEVSKGFF
j_call: TRBJ2-5; clone_size: NA; d_call: TRBD2; v_call: TRBV4-1; cdr3_nt: TGCGCCAGCAGCCAAGGTCCGGGACTAGCGGGGGAGCAAGAGACCCAGTACTTC; cdr3_aa: CASSQGPGLAGEQETQYF
j_call: TRBJ1-2; clone_size: few; d_call: TRBD1; v_call: TRBV2; cdr3_nt: TGTGCCAGCAGTTGGGACAGCAACTATGGCTACACCTTC; cdr3_aa: CASSWDSNYGYTF
j_call: TRBJ2-7; clone_size: once; d_call: TRBD1; v_call: TRBV6-5; cdr3_nt: TGTGCCAGCACGTTTACCCCACAGGGGTCCTACGAGCAGTACTTC; cdr3_aa: CASTFTPQGSYEQYF
j_call: TRBJ1-5; clone_size: NA; d_call: NA; v_call: TRBV7-9; cdr3_nt: TGTGCCAGCAGCAGGGGGGATAGCAATCAGCCCCAGCATTTT; cdr3_aa: CASSRGDSNQPQHF
j_call: TRBJ1-2; clone_size: NA; d_call: NA; v_call: TRBV7-9; cdr3_nt: TGTGCCAGCAGCTTAGTAGTGGCAGGGAGCTATGGCTACACCTTC; cdr3_aa: CASSLVVAGSYGYTF
j_call: TRBJ2-5; clone_size: few; d_call: TRBD1; v_call: TRBV5-1; cdr3_nt: TGCGCCAGCAGTGTTAGGGGGCAGGAGGAGACCCAGTACTTC; cdr3_aa: CASSVRGQEETQYF
j_call: TRBJ1-2; clone_size: few; d_call: NA; v_call: TRBV18; cdr3_nt: TGTGCCAGCTCACCATCTGGGCTGGGCTATGGCTACACCTTC; cdr3_aa: CASSPSGLGYGYTF
j_call: TRBJ2-7; clone_size: NA; d_call: TRBD2; v_call: TRBV5-4; cdr3_nt: TGTGCCAGCCGGAGCGGGGTGGATTACGAGCAGTACTTC; cdr3_aa: CASRSGVDYEQYF